Presented here are 15 T cell receptor beta chains from one specimen sequenced in a study of post-analysis software for immune sequencing data. Findings and caveats of the study: Four or five TRBV segments were significantly more frequent in patients than in controls. TRBV5-6, TRBV5-1 and TRBV20-1 were among these segments.

Prepared TCR beta cDNA libraries contained unique molecular identifiers. TCRdb independently ran MiXCR on the PCR reads; one entry per CDR3 protein. The table records around 250,000 distinct CDR3 sequences, around 34% of them present only once. Antigens for these TCRs are unknown. The sequencing sample was made of blood. These receptor sequences come from a girl aged 10-17 years with multiple sclerosis.

In its sample, this clonotype was seen many times. The V and J genes are TRBV12-3 or TRBV12-4 and TRBJ2-3, with 8 bases identical to TRBD1. V shed 3 bases and J 2 bases; nucleotides not matched to a gene: 4. This CDR3 contains 15 residues. The CDR3 protein is CASSFNRGNTDTQYF. The CDR3 bases are TGTGCCAGCAGTTTCAACAGGGGGAACACAGATACGCAGTATTTT.

This clonotype has just one count. The chain carries TRBV20-1 and TRBJ2-7, with D perhaps TRBD2 (6 bases). The end of the DNA is better explained by TRBJ2-5, so the J call may be wrong. The CDR3 covers 12 residues. Germline CDR1 reads DFQATT; CDR2 reads SNEGSKA (reference sequence). CDR3 protein: CSARQGGETQYF. In nucleotides, the CDR3 is TGCAGTGCTAGGCAGGGAGGAGAGACCCAGTACTTC.

This clonotype was seen many times. V is TRBV3-1 and J is TRBJ2-3, with TRBD2 matching 10 bases. J was trimmed by 4 bases and V by 0 bases; bases with no gene match: 7. This CDR3 has 17 amino acids. Germline CDR1 LGHDT, CDR2 YNNKEL (reference sequence). Here the CDR3 reads CASSQDRSSGGSDTQYF. CDR3 sequence (DNA): TGTGCCAGCAGCCAAGATCGGTCTAGCGGGGGTTCAGATACGCAGTATTTT.

CDR3 sequence reads: CASSHGTSDNEQFF. The CDR3 nucleotides read TGTGCCAGCAGCCACGGGACTAGCGACAATGAGCAGTTCTTC. The chain couples TRBV4-2 to TRBJ2-1, with 10 bases that match TRBD2. This CDR3 is built from 14 residues. V dropped 3 bases and J dropped 5; count of bases not matched to a gene: 1. Germline loops: CDR1 LGHNA, CDR2 YNFKEQ.

This clonotype was seen many times. The chain uses TRBV6-5 and TRBJ1-2; the D gene is possibly TRBD1 (5 bases). Deletions cut 4 bases from V and 3 bases from J, with 24 bases between. The CDR3 contains 18 residues. The germline V gene has CDR1 MNHEY and CDR2 SVGAGI. This CDR3 is CASSSGAGPQMTDYGYTF. CDR3 coding DNA: TGTGCCAGCAGTTCCGGGGCGGGGCCGCAAATGACGGACTATGGCTACACCTTC.

Of note for this clonotype: This clone may be a read error of a much larger clone one base away. V and J are TRBV5-1 and TRBJ2-5; 8 bases match TRBD1. Looked up from germline, CDR1 is SGHRS and CDR2 is YFSETQ. The CDR3 length is 15 residues. CDR3 region: CTSSERTGTRETQYF. Here the CDR3 DNA reads TGCACCAGCAGCGAACGGACAGGGACCCGAGAGACCCAGTACTTC.

This clonotype was found many times. The chain carries TRBV25-1 and TRBJ2-4; D might be TRBD1 (6 bases). Germline assignment: CDR1 MGHDK and CDR2 SYGVNS. There are 13 residues in the CDR3. V lost 7 bases and J 1 base, leaving 8 bases between the germline ends. The CDR3 protein is CASMGAAKNIQYF. The CDR3 region has the DNA TGTGCCAGCATGGGGGCCGCCAAAAACATTCAGTACTTC.

This sequence joins TRBV7-8 and TRBJ2-2; TRBD1 is a possible D gene (5 bases). Germline assignment: CDR1 SGHVS and CDR2 FQNEAQ. The ends were cut back, 5 bases at V and 1 base at J, with 8 bases in the middle. The CDR3 is 14 amino acids. CDR3 loop: CASSADRNTGELFF. The CDR3 bases are TGTGCCAGCAGCGCCGACAGGAACACCGGGGAGCTGTTTTTT.

This chain links TRBV5-1 with TRBJ2-3; no reliable D call. CDR3 size: 13 residues. Trimming shortened V by 4 bases and J by 0 bases, and 6 bases separated the two germline ends. Germline V gives CDR1 SGHRS, CDR2 YFSETQ. The CDR3 is CASSQSSTDTQYF. CDR3 bases: TGCGCCAGCAGCCAGTCTAGCACAGATACGCAGTATTTT.

This clonotype was counted ten times or more. The chain joins TRBV5-1 to TRBJ2-5; TRBD2 matches 11 bases. After removal of 0 bases from V and 5 bases from J, the junction contained 6 bases not matched to a gene. Germline assignment: CDR1 SGHRS and CDR2 YFSETQ. The CDR3 is 16 amino acids. CDR3 loop: CASSLATSGSGETQYF. The CDR3 DNA reads as TGCGCCAGCAGCTTGGCCACTAGCGGGAGCGGTGAGACCCAGTACTTC.

This clonotype was detected many times. The genes are TRBV3-1 and TRBJ1-5; D is perhaps TRBD1 (6 bases). V shed 5 bases and J shed 4 bases, with 9 bases lying between them. The CDR3 is 13 amino acids. Germline-derived CDR1 and CDR2 are LGHDT and YNNKEL (reference sequence). The chain's CDR3 is CASSRTENQPQHF. The CDR3 DNA sequence: TGTGCCAGCAGCAGGACAGAGAATCAGCCCCAGCATTTT.

A remark on this clonotype: This may stem from a read error, because a much larger clone lies one nucleotide away. The CDR3 DNA sequence: TGTGCCGGCTCACCACCGAGGACCACAGATACGCAGTATTTT. Amino acids: CAGSPPRTTDTQYF. The chain links TRBV18 to TRBJ2-3; D is unclear. Germline CDR1 and CDR2: KGHSH and LQKENI. The CDR3 contains 14 residues.

The rearrangement uses TRBV7-9 and TRBJ2-7; tentative D call: TRBD1 (6 bases). The CDR3 extends over 12 amino acids. The V gene's germline CDR1 is SEHNR and CDR2 FQNEAQ (reference sequence). V shed 4 bases and J shed 3 bases, with 7 bases lying between them. CDR3 sequence reads: CASSWTVYEQYF. DNA for the CDR3: TGTGCCAGCAGCTGGACAGTCTACGAGCAGTACTTC.

This clonotype showed up just a few times. J is TRBJ1-4 and V is TRBV3-1; 10 bases map to TRBD1. This CDR3 comprises 17 residues. CDR1 and CDR2 from the germline V gene are LGHDT and YNNKEL (reference sequence). The V and J ends lost 4 bases and 0 bases, in that order; junction bases with no gene match: 5. DNA of the CDR3: TGTGCCAGCAGCCCCCGGGACAGGGGTGCAACTAATGAAAAACTGTTTTTT. The encoded protein is CASSPRDRGATNEKLFF. Full variable domain (rest looked up from reference TRBV3-1 and TRBJ1-4): DTAVSQTPKYLVTQMGNDKSIKCEQNLGHDTMYWYKQDSKKFLKIMFSYNNKELIINETVPNRFSPKSPDKAHLNLHINSLELGDSAVYFCASSPRDRGATNEKLFFGSGTQLSVL.

This clonotype was picked up many times. This chain links TRBV20-1 with TRBJ1-5; D gene unclear. Germline V gene lookup returns CDR1 DFQATT and CDR2 SNEGSKA (reference sequence). This CDR3 contains 9 residues. The CDR3 sequence is CRSNQPQHF. The CDR3 DNA reads as TGCAGGAGCAATCAGCCCCAGCATTTT.